Included here is one TCR beta chain sequence, with context. Its antigen is not identified. Purity exceeding 98% was reached by all sorted populations. The V end lost 5 bases, the J end lost 4 bases, and 4 bases lay between the germline ends. CDR1 is MDHEN and CDR2 is SYDVKM in the germline V gene. The CDR3 totals 11 residues. This entry is derived from a study of beta chain features in type 1 diabetes. General observations from the study: Across all four CD4+ subsets, people with type 1 diabetes showed modestly shorter TCRB CDR3s. It was not settled here whether HLA type affects TCRB rearrangement.

Every bit of the isolated RNA underwent reverse transcription, so sequencing read expressed TCRB transcripts. Produced via immunoSEQ multiplex PCR; TCRdb's table is partial and in-frame only. The table lists about 370,000 clones, 8.5% to 10% of them singletons. The chain links TRBV28 to TRBJ2-3; D gene unclear. Sample: central memory CD4+ T cells from blood. The TCR sequence derives from a young man with type 1 diabetes. CDR3 in amino acids: CASSKADTQYF. In DNA, the CDR3 is TGTGCCAGCAGTAAGGCAGATACGCAGTATTTT.